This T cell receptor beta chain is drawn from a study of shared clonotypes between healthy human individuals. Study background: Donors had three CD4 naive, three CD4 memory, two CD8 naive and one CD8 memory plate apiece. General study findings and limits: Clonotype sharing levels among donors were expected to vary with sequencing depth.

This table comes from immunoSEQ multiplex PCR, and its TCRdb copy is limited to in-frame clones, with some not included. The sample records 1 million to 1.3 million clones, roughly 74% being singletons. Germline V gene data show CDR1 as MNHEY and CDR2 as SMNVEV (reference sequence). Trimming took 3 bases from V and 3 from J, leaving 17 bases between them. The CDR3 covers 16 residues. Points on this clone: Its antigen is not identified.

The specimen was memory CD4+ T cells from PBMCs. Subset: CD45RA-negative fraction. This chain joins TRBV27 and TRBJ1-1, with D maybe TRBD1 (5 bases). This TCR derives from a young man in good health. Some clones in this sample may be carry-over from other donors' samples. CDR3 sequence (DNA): TGTGCCAGCAGTTTTACCCGACCCGGGGGATACACTGAAGCTTTCTTT. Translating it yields CASSFTRPGGYTEAFF.